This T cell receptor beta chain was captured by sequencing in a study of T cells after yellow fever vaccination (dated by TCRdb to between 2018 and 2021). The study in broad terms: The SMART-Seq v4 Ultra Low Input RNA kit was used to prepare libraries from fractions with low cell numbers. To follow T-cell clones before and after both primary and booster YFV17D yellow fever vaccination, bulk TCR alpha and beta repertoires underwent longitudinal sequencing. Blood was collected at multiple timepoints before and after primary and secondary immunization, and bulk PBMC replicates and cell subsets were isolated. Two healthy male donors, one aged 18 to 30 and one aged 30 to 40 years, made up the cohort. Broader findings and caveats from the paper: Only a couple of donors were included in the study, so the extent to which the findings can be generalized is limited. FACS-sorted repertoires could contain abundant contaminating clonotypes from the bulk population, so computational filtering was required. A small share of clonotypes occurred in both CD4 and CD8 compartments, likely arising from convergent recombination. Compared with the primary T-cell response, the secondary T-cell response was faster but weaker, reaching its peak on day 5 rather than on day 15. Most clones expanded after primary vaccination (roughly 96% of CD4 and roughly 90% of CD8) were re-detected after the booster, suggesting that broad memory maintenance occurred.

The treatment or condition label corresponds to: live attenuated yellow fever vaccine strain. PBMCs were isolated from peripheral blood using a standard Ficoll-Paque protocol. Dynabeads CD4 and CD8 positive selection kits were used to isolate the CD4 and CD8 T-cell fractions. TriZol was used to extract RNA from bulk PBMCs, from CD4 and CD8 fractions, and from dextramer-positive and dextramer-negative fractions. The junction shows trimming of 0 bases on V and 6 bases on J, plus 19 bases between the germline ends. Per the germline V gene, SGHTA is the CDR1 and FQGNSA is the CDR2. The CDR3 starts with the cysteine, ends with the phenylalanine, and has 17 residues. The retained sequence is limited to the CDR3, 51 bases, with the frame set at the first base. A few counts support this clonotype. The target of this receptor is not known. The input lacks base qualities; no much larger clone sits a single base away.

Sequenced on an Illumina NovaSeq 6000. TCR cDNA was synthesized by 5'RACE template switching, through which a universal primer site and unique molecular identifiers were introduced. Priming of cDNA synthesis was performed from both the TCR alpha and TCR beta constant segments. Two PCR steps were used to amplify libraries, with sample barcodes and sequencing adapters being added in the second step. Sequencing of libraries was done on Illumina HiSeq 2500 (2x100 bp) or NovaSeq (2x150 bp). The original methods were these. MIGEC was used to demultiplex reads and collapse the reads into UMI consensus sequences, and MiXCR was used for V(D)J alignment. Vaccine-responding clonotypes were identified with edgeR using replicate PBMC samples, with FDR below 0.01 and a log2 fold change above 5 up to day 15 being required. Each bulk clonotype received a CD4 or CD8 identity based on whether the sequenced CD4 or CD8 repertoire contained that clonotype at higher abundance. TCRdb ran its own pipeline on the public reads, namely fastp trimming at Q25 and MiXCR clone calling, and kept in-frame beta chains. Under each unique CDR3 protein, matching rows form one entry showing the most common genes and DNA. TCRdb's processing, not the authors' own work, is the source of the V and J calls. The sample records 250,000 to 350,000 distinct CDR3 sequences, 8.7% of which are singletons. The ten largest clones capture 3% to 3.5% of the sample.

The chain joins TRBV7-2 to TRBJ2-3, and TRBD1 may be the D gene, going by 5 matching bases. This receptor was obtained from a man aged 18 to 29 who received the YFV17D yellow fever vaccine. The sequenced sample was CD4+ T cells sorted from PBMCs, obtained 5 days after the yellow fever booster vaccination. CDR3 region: CASSLAPTEWWGDTQYF. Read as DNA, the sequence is TGTGCCAGCAGCTTAGCGCCGACAGAATGGTGGGGCGATACGCAGTATTTT. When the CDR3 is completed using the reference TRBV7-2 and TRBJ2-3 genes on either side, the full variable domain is GAGVSQSPSNKVTEKGKDVELRCDPISGHTALYWYRQSLGQGLEFLIYFQGNSAPDKSGLPSDRFSAERTGGSVSTLTIQRTQQEDSAVYLCASSLAPTEWWGDTQYFGPGTRLTVL.